This T cell receptor (beta chain) was found in a study of Graves' ophthalmopathy and Graves' hyperthyroidism. Study in general: Samples of peripheral blood were obtained at initial diagnosis, prior to treatment of any kind.

Study-wide results and caveats: Blood samples also showed most expanded thyroid clonotypes exceeding 0.001 frequency. Ophthalmopathy progression was predicted by the model at 60% to 71% sensitivity and approximately 73% specificity.

Disease in donors with ophthalmopathy had moderate-to-severe activity, CAS ≥3, NOSPECS ≥4 and under 3 months' duration. As the template, RNA transcripts were used to amplify TCR beta CDR3 regions. Second-round multiplex PCR followed a first-round RT-PCR using HTBI primers. TCRdb ran MiXCR on the multiplex PCR reads and lists one entry per CDR3 protein. The sample lists over 650,000 distinct CDR3 sequences; more than 40% were seen once. Germline V CDR1 and CDR2: LNHDA, SQIVND (reference sequence). The V segment lost 4 bases and the J segment 7 bases; nucleotides outside the gene matches: 13. This CDR3 is built from 17 residues. Note on this clonotype: Its cognate antigen is unknown.

The sample taken for sequencing was peripheral blood. The chain couples TRBV19 to TRBJ1-5, with 10 bases that match TRBD1. The receptor's source is an adult man with Graves' ophthalmopathy. CDR3 DNA sequence: TGTGCCAGTAGTACCGGGACAGGGGTCGGATTGGCGCAGCCCCAGCATTTT. Encoded protein: CASSTGTGVGLAQPQHF.